The text below deals with one T cell receptor beta chain. The junction departs from the called germline gene at one end, perhaps through a read error. The germline gives CDR1 MNHEY, CDR2 SMNVEV (reference sequence). CDR3 length: 15 residues. This sample was taken from a study of blood T cells in healthy people across ages. The use of a sample-barcoded 5' primer and a J-beta primer mix characterized a second PCR of roughly 6 to 12 cycles. Each CDR3 protein is one row after TCRdb ran MiXCR on the 5' RACE reads. The repertoire includes around 1,000,000 distinct CDR3 sequences, around 27% of them detected once, and about 0.8% sits in the top ten. These data were also filed under a second study, of T cells of mothers and their children. That source notes: At a rate of roughly 1.5 ug per 15 ul, cDNA synthesis received all of the extracted RNA.

The sequence was obtained from a girl under 10 years old in good health. The rearrangement uses TRBV27 and TRBJ2-1, with TRBD2 identical over 7 bases. The sequenced sample consisted of blood. Here the CDR3 reads CASSYRAGSYNEQLF. The CDR3 nucleotides are TGTGCCAGCAGTTACCGAGCGGGGAGCTACAATGAGCAGCTCTTC.